A selection of T cell receptor beta chains follows, all from one sample in a study of blood T cell repertoires in COVID-19. Produced via immunoSEQ multiplex PCR; TCRdb's table is partial and in-frame only. The sample lists around 84,000 clones, about 82% occurring once. The source material was peripheral blood. The receptors shown here come from an elderly man with active or convalescent COVID-19. Both conserved end residues are trimmed from each CDR3.

v_call cdr3_aa
TRBV5-1 ASSWRGDTEAF
TRBV5-1 ASSLEGTGTGTEAF
TRBV4-1 ASSLREANTGELF
TRBV19 ASKERVTDTEAF
TRBV7-8 ASSRRQGMGQPQH
TRBV29-1 SVTGGGEHTQY
TRBV20-1 SASLGLHT
TRBV3-1/TRBV3-2 ASSQDRTGRNTIY
TRBV27 ASSFKGAGNIQY
TRBV7-2 ASSLFPGTSSYNEQF
TRBV11-2 ASSLVLAGGPF
TRBV19 ASSKTGGRRTGELF
TRBV7-3 ASSQTGANTGELF
TRBV18 ASSQQTSGTSDTQY
TRBV7-9 ASSLRGGTQY
TRBV28 ASLGAGARNTGELF
TRBV19 ASSSLGQGNNEQF
TRBV10-1 ASSWGRPLGNTIY
TRBV3-1/TRBV3-2 ASSPGSRGNNSPLH
TRBV28 ASRDWLNIQY
TRBV9 ASSGGTGNNQPQH
TRBV19 ASSIGQGRAGNQPQH
TRBV12-3/TRBV12-4 ASSRTGQYGYT
TRBV6-5 ASSWSSGSSGELF
TRBV2 ASTTIPTPRSSYNEQF
TRBV12-3/TRBV12-4 ASSLDRDNGYT
TRBV18 ASSPLAAADYLH
TRBV12-3/TRBV12-4 ASTLDSPEAF
TRBV30 AWSSGSTDTQY
TRBV19 ASSMSGVNYGYT
TRBV15 ATSRDRGGGLGNQPQH
TRBV10-3 AIRLPGGMSGYT
TRBV5-1 ASSLTGTGGSDTQY
TRBV6-5 AGAGGLGANVLT
TRBV24-1 ATSDSTGRTDTQY
TRBV6-1 ASCERGQGGDSPLH
TRBV6-5 ASRLAGELDNEQF
TRBV7-8 ASSLGPGDYGYT
TRBV24-1 ATSDRQTQY